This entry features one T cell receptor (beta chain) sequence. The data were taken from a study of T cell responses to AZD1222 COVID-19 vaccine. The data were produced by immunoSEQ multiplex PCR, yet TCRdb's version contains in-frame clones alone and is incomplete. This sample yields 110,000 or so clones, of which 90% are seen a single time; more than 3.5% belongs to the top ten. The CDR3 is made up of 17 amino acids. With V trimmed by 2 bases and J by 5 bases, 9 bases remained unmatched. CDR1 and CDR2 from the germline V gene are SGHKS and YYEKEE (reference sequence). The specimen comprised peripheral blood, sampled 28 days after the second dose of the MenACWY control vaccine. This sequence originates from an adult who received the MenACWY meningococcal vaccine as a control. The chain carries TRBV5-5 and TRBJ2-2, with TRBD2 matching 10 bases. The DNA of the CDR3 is TGTGCCAGCAGCTTTCGGCTAGCGGGAGTCGGAACCGGGGAGCTGTTTTTT. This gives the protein CASSFRLAGVGTGELFF.